Listed here are 10 T cell receptor beta chains from one sample, sequenced in a study of memory CD4+ T cells and cytomegalovirus serostatus. The data were produced by immunoSEQ multiplex PCR, yet TCRdb's version contains in-frame clones alone and is incomplete. The sample lists some 95,000 clones; approximately 80% were seen once. Single viable CD3+CD4+CD8-CD45RO+ cells were sorted as the memory CD4+ T cells. The specimen sequenced was memory CD4+ T cells from blood. Source of these receptors: an adult in good health and CMV-seropositive.

V is TRBV14 and J is TRBJ2-7, with a possible D match to TRBD2 (6 bases). The CDR3 consists of 13 residues. CDR1 is SGHDN and CDR2 is FVKESK in the germline V gene. V was clipped by 0 bases and J by 6 bases, with 9 bases between them. The CDR3 region is CASSQDRRGEQYF. The CDR3 nucleotides are TGTGCCAGCAGCCAAGATAGGAGGGGCGAGCAGTACTTC.

This clone was observed a single time. The chain has TRBV18 and TRBJ1-4; D ambiguous. Per germline, CDR1 KGHSH and CDR2 LQKENI. The CDR3 runs 15 residues. Trimming removed 1 base from V and 5 bases from J, with 11 bases in between. The CDR3 DNA sequence: TGTGCCAGCTCACCACTGGCTCAGCTAAATGAAAAACTGTTTTTT. Translated: CASSPLAQLNEKLFF. Combining the CDR3 with reference TRBV18 and TRBJ1-4 gives the whole variable domain NAGVMQNPRHLVRRRGQEARLRCSPMKGHSHVYWYRQLPEEGLKFMVYLQKENIIDESGMPKERFSAEFPKEGPSILRIQQVVRGDSAAYFCASSPLAQLNEKLFFGSGTQLSVL.

The rearrangement uses TRBV19 and TRBJ2-2, with 10 nucleotides matching TRBD2. The CDR3 contains 15 residues. The germline gives CDR1 LNHDA, CDR2 SQIVND (reference sequence). After removal of 5 bases from V and 1 base from J, the junction contained 1 base not matched to a gene. CDR3 sequence: CASSRLAGNTGELFF. The CDR3 region has the DNA TGTGCCAGTAGTCGACTAGCGGGGAACACCGGGGAGCTGTTTTTT.

The V call is TRBV5-1, the J call TRBJ2-5, with D perhaps TRBD2 (5 bases). The CDR3 is 13 amino acids. Germline V gene sequence: CDR1 SGHRS, CDR2 YFSETQ. Trimming took 5 bases from V and 3 from J, leaving 11 bases between them. The CDR3 reads CASRWGEEETQYF. The DNA for the CDR3 is TGCGCCAGCAGGTGGGGAGAAGAAGAGACCCAGTACTTC.

CDR3 amino acids: CSVVRGVTEAFF. As DNA, the CDR3 is TGCAGCGTTGTGAGGGGGGTCACTGAAGCTTTCTTT. This chain joins TRBV29-1 and TRBJ1-1; D perhaps matches TRBD1 (6 bases). Trimming removed 4 bases from V and 4 bases from J, with 10 bases in between. This CDR3 comprises 12 residues. The germline V gene encodes CDR1 SQVTM and CDR2 ANQGSEA.

The gene calls are TRBV6-5 and TRBJ2-7; D is perhaps TRBD2 (6 bases). Germline V gene data show CDR1 as MNHEY and CDR2 as SVGAGI. The V end was cut by 6 bases, the J end by 3 bases, with 18 bases between. The CDR3 spans 15 residues. The chain's CDR3 is CASSHAGPGDYEQYF. CDR3 bases: TGTGCCAGCAGCCACGCGGGGCCCGGAGACTACGAGCAGTACTTC.

This chain uses TRBV10-3 with TRBJ1-1; the D gene is possibly TRBD1 (6 bases). V was trimmed by 11 bases and J by 1 base, leaving 11 bases between them. Germline assignment: CDR1 ENHRY and CDR2 SYGVKD. The CDR3 is made up of 12 amino acids. The CDR3 nucleotides are TGTGCCTCGCAGACAGGGAACACTGAAGCTTTCTTT. Translating gives CASQTGNTEAFF.

CDR3 protein: CASSWAGTSGINEQFF. CDR3 nucleotide sequence: TGTGCCAGCAGCTGGGCCGGGACTAGCGGGATCAATGAGCAGTTCTTC. This chain connects TRBV5-4 to TRBJ2-1; TRBD2 matches 13 bases. CDR1 and CDR2 from the germline V gene are SGHNT and YYREEE (reference sequence). The CDR3 runs 16 residues. V lost 3 bases, J lost 6 bases, and 6 bases stayed unmatched.

A single count supports this clone. The V and J genes are TRBV5-1 and TRBJ2-5; TRBD2 matches at 10 bases. CDR3 length equals 15 residues. V lost 6 bases to trimming and J lost 3 bases; unmatched junction nucleotides: 8. The germline CDR1 and CDR2 sequences are SGHRS and YFSETQ. CDR3 in amino acids: CASKKSGTSEETQYF. CDR3 coding DNA: TGCGCCAGCAAAAAGAGTGGGACTAGCGAAGAGACCCAGTACTTC.

The rearrangement links TRBV4-2 to TRBJ2-7; D unresolved. The V gene's germline CDR1 is LGHNA and CDR2 YNFKEQ. This CDR3 has 15 residues. Trimming stripped 0 bases from V and 1 base from J, with 10 bases between. As DNA, the CDR3 is TGTGCCAGCAGCCAAGATGTCACCTTGTCCTACGAGCAGTACTTC. Amino acid sequence: CASSQDVTLSYEQYF.